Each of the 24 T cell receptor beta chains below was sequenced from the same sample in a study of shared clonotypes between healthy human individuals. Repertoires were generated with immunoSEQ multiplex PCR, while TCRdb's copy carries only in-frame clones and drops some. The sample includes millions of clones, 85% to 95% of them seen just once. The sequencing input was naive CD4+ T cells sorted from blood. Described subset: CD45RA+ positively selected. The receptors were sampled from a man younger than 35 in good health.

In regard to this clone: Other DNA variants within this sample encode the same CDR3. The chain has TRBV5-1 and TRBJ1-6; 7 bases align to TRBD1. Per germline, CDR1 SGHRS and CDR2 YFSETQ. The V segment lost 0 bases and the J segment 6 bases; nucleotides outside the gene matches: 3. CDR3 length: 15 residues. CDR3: CASSLAAGGNSPLHF. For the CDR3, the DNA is TGCGCCAGCAGCTTGGCGGCAGGGGGTAATTCACCCCTCCACTTT.

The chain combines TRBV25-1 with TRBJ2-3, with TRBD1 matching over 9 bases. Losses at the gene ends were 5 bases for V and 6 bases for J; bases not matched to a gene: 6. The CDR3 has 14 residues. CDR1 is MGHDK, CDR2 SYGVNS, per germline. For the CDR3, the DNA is TGTGCCAGCAGTTACGGACAGGGGATCGATACGCAGTATTTT. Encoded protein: CASSYGQGIDTQYF.

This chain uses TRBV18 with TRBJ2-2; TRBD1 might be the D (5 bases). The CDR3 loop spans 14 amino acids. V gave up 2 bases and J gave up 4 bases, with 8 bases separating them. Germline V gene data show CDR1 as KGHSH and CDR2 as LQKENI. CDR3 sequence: CASSPWGVTGELFF. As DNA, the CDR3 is TGTGCCAGCTCACCATGGGGCGTCACCGGGGAGCTGTTTTTT.

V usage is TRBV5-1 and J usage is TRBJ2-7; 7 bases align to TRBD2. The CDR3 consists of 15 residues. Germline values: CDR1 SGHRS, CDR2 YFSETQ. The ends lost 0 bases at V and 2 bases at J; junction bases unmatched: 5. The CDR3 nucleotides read TGCGCCAGCAGCTTGGGGCGGGGGAGCGCCTACGAGCAGTACTTC. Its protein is CASSLGRGSAYEQYF.

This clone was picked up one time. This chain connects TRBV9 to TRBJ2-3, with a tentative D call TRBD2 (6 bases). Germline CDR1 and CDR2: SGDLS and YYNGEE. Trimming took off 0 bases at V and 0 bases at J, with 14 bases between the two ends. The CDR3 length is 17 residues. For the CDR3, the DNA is TGTGCCAGCAGCGTAGCTACGGGCGGAGGGAGCACAGATACGCAGTATTTT. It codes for CASSVATGGGSTDTQYF.

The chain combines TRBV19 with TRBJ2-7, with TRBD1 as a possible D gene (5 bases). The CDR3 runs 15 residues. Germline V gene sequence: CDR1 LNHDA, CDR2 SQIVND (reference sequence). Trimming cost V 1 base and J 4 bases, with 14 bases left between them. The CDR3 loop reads CASSIGPGIMYEQYF. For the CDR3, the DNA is TGTGCCAGTAGTATAGGTCCAGGGATCATGTACGAGCAGTACTTC. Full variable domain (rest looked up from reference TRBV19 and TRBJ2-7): DGGITQSPKYLFRKEGQNVTLSCEQNLNHDAMYWYRQDPGQGLRLIYYSQIVNDFQKGDIAEGYSVSREKKESFPLTVTSAQKNPTAFYLCASSIGPGIMYEQYFGPGTRLTVT.

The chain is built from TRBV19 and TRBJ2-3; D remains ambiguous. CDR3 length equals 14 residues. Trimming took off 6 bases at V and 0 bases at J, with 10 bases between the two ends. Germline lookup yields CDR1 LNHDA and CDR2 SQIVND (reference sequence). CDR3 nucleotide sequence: TGTGCCAGTAGCCGAATGCTTAGCACAGATACGCAGTATTTT. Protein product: CASSRMLSTDTQYF.

The CDR3 protein is CASSNQGGDEQFF. CDR3 nucleotide sequence: TGTGCCAGCAGCAACCAGGGAGGCGATGAGCAGTTCTTC. The chain recombines TRBV7-9 with TRBJ2-1; D possibly corresponds to TRBD2 (6 bases). CDR3 length: 13 amino acids. V lost 5 bases and J 8 bases, leaving 13 bases between the germline ends. Germline V CDR1 and CDR2: SEHNR, FQNEAQ (reference sequence).

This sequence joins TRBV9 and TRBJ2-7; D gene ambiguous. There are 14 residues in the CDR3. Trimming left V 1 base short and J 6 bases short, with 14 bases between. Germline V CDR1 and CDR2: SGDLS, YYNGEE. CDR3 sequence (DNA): TGTGCCAGCAGCGTACGAGAGTGGATCGGCGAGCAGTACTTC. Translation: CASSVREWIGEQYF.

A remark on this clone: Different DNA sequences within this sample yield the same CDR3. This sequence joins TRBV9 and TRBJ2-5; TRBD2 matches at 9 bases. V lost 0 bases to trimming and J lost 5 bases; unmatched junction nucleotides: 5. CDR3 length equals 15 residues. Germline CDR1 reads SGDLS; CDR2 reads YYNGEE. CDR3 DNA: TGTGCCAGCAGCGTAGGCCTAGCGGGACGCGAGACCCAGTACTTC. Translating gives CASSVGLAGRETQYF.

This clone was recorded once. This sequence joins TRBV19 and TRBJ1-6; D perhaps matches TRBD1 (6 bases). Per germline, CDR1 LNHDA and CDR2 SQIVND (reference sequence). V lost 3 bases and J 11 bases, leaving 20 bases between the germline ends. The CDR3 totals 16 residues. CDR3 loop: CASSIEGGVGGTPLHF. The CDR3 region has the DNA TGTGCCAGTAGTATCGAAGGGGGAGTGGGGGGTACACCCCTCCACTTT.

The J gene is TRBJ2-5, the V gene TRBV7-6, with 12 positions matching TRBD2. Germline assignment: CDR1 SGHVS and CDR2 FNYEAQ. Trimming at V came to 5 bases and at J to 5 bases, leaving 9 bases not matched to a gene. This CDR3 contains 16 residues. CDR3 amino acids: CASSKLSGTSGETQYF. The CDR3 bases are TGTGCCAGCAGCAAACTGTCCGGGACTAGCGGGGAGACCCAGTACTTC.

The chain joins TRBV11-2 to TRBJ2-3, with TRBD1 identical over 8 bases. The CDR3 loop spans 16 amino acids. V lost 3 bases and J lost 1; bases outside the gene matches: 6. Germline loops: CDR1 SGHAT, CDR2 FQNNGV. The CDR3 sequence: CASSLGRGLGTDTQYF. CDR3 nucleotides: TGTGCCAGCAGCTTGGGCAGGGGGCTAGGCACAGATACGCAGTATTTT.

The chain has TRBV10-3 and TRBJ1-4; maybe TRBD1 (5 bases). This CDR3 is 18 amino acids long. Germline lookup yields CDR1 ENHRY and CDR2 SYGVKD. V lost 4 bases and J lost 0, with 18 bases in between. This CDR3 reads CAISGGPGRQSTNEKLFF. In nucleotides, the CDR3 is TGTGCCATCAGTGGGGGTCCGGGACGGCAGTCAACTAATGAAAAACTGTTTTTT.

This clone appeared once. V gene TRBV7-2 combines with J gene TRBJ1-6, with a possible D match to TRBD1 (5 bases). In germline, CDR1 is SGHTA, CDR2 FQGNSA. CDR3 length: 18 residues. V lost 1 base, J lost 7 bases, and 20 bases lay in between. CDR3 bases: TGTGCCAGCAGCTTAGTCCAGGGTTTGGCTTCGCGAAATTCACCCCTCCACTTT. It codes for CASSLVQGLASRNSPLHF.

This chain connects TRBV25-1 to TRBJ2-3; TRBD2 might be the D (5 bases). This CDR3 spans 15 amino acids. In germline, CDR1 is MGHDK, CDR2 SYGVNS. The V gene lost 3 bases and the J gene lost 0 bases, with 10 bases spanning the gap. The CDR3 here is CASSEHRGSTDTQYF. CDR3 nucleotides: TGTGCCAGCAGTGAGCATCGCGGGAGCACAGATACGCAGTATTTT.

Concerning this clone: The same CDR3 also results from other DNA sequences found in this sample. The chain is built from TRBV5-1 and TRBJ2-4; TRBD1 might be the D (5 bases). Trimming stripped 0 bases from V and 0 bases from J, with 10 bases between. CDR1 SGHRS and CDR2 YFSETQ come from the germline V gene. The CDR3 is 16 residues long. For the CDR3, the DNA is TGCGCCAGCAGCTTGGCTGGACAACTAGCCAAAAACATTCAGTACTTC. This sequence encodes CASSLAGQLAKNIQYF.

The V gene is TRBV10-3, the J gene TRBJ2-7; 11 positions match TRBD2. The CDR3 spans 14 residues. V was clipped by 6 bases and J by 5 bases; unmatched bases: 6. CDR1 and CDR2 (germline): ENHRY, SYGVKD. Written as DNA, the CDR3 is TGTGCCATCAGAGGACTAGCGGGTGGAAACGAGCAGTACTTC. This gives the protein CAIRGLAGGNEQYF.

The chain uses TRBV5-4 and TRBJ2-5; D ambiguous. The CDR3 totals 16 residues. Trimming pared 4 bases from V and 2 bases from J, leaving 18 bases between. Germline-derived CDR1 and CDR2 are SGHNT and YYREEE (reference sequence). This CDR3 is CASSVGPIGPQETQYF. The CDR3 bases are TGTGCCAGCAGCGTAGGTCCTATCGGTCCTCAAGAGACCCAGTACTTC.

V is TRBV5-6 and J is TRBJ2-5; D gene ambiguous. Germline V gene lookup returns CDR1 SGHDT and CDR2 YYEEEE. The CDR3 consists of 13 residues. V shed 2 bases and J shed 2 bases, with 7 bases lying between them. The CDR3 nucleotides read TGTGCCAGCAGCTTCGGTCCTCAAGAGACCCAGTACTTC. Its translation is CASSFGPQETQYF.

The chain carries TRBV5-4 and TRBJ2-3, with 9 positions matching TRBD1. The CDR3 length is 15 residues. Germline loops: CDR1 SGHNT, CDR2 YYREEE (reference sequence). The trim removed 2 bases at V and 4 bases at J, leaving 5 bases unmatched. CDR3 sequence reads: CASSLRTGVADTQYF. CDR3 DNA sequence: TGTGCCAGCAGCTTACGGACAGGGGTTGCAGATACGCAGTATTTT.

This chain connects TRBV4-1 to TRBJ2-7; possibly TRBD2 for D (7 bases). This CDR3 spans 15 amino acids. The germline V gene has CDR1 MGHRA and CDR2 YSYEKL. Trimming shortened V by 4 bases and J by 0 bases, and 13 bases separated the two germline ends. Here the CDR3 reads CASSLTGGPSYEQYF. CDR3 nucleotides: TGCGCCAGCAGCCTGACCGGGGGGCCCTCCTACGAGCAGTACTTC.

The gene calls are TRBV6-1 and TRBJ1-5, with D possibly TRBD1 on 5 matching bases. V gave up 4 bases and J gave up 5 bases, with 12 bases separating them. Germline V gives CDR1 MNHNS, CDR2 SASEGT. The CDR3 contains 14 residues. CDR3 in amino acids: CASSVVTGDQPQHF. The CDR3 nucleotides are TGTGCCAGCAGTGTTGTTACAGGCGATCAGCCCCAGCATTTT.

The CDR3 DNA reads TGTGCCAGCAGTGCAGCCGGGCCCCACCAAGAGACCCAGTACTTC. Its protein product is CASSAAGPHQETQYF. The V gene is TRBV2, the J gene TRBJ2-5; D uncertain. V lost 4 bases and J lost 0, with 12 bases in between. Germline CDR1 SNHLY, CDR2 FYNNEI. The CDR3 contains 15 residues.